This paragraph covers one T cell receptor beta chain sequence. The sample is drawn from a study of CD8+ T cells in alopecia areata. Treatment specified: oral pan-JAK inhibitor, 5-10 mg twice daily. The CDR3 totals 14 residues. Germline CDR1 is SGHRS and CDR2 is YFSETQ. The V segment lost 4 bases and the J segment 4 bases; nucleotides outside the gene matches: 7. cDNA prepared by RNA extraction and subsequent reverse transcription served as the template for sequencing. The table came from immunoSEQ multiplex PCR; TCRdb's copy has only in-frame clones and leaves some out. The table includes around 200,000 clones, 40% to 65% detected once.

This TCR was sampled from a human donor with alopecia areata. The starting material was CD8+ T cells sorted from blood, obtained at week 24, from a patient treated with tofacitinib. The rearrangement uses TRBV5-1 and TRBJ1-1; 7 bases align to TRBD1. The CDR3 reads CASSLTGTATEAFF. The CDR3 bases are TGCGCCAGCAGCCTAACTGGGACAGCCACTGAAGCTTTCTTT.